This T cell receptor beta chain was documented in a study of blood T cell repertoires in COVID-19. Across the whole study: Whether acute or convalescent, the COVID-19 samples came from the United States, Italy and Spain. T cells, B-cell-depleted T cells, or PBMCs supplied cDNA or gDNA.

This CDR3 has 9 residues. Germline V gene lookup returns CDR1 DFQATT and CDR2 SNEGSKA (reference sequence). The V gene lost 6 bases and the J gene lost 5 bases, with 4 bases spanning the gap. In the original workflow: Estimated nucleated cell counts came from reference gene primer amplification. Assay used: immunoSEQ multiplex PCR; TCRdb lists only in-frame clones, some missing. V, J and clone size were drawn from that table, and D and trimming were deduced from the DNA. The sample includes more than 200,000 clones, around four fifths of them seen just once. Followed longitudinally, the Seattle patients had been enrolled during active infection.

Sequencing was performed on peripheral blood. The J gene is TRBJ2-5, the V gene TRBV20-1; D not resolved. This receptor was obtained from a woman of 80 years or more with COVID-19, enrolled during active disease. Written as DNA, the CDR3 is TGCAGTGCCGGGGAGACCCAGTACTTC. The encoded protein is CSAGETQYF.